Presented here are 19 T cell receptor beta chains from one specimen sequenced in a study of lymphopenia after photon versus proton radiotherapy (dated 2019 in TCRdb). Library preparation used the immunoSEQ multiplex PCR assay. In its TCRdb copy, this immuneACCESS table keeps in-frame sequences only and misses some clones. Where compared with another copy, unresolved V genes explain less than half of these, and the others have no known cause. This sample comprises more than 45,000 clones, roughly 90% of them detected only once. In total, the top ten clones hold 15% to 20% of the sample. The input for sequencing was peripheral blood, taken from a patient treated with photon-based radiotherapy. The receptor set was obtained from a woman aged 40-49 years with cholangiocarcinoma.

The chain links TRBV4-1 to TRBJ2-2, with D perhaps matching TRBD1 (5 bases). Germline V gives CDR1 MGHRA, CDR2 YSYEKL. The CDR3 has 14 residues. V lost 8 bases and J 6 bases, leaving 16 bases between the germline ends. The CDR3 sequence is CASRVTEQAGELFF. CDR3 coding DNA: TGCGCCAGCCGGGTGACGGAACAGGCCGGGGAGCTGTTTTTT.

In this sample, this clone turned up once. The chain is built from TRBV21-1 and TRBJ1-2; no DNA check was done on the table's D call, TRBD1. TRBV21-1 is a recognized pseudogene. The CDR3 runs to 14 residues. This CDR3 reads CASSKGGLIYGYTF. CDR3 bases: TGTGCCAGCAGCAAAGGGGGCCTAATCTATGGCTACACCTTC.

CDR3 DNA sequence: TGTGCCAGCAGCCGGGAAACAGGGGGCAAAGGAGCTGAAGCTTTCTTT. This codes for CASSRETGGKGAEAFF. This chain joins TRBV4-2 and TRBJ1-1, with TRBD1 matching 9 bases. This CDR3 comprises 16 residues. V shed 4 bases and J 6 bases; nucleotides not matched to a gene: 12. CDR1 and CDR2 from the germline V gene are LGHNA and YNFKEQ.

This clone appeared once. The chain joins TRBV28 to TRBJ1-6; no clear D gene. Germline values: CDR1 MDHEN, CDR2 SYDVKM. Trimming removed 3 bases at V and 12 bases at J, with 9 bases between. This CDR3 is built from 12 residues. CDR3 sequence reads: CASSLGGIPLHF. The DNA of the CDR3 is TGTGCCAGCAGTTTGGGAGGGATACCCCTCCACTTT. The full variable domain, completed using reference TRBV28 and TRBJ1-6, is DVKVTQSSRYLVKRTGEKVFLECVQDMDHENMFWYRQDPGLGLRLIYFSYDVKMKEKGDIPEGYSVSREKKERFSLILESASTNQTSMYLCASSLGGIPLHFGNGTRLTVT.

CDR3 residues: CASSDEGDGELFF. CDR3 nucleotides: TGTGCCAGCAGCGACGAAGGGGACGGGGAGCTGTTTTTT. V and J are TRBV7-9 and TRBJ2-2, with TRBD1 as a possible D gene (5 bases). V lost 5 bases and J 7 bases, leaving 11 bases between the germline ends. The CDR3 spans 13 residues. Germline values: CDR1 SEHNR, CDR2 FQNEAQ (reference sequence).

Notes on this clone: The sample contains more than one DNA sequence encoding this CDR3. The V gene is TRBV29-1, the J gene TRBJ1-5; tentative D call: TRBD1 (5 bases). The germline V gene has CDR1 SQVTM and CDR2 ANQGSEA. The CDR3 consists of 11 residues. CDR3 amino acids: CRCQGRQPQHF. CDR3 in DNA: TGCAGATGCCAGGGTCGTCAGCCCCAGCATTTT.

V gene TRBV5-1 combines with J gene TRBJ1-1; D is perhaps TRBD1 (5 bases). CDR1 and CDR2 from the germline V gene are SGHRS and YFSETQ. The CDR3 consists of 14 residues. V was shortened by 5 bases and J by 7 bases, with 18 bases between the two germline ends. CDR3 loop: CASRVDGPGGEAFF. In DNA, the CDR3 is TGCGCCAGCAGAGTAGACGGGCCCGGGGGTGAAGCTTTCTTT.

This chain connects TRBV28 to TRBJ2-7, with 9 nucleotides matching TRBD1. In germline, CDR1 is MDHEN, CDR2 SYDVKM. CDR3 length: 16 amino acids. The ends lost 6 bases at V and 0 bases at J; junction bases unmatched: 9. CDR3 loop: CASRKAGTGFSYEQYF. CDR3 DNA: TGTGCCAGCAGAAAGGCCGGGACAGGGTTCTCCTACGAGCAGTACTTC.

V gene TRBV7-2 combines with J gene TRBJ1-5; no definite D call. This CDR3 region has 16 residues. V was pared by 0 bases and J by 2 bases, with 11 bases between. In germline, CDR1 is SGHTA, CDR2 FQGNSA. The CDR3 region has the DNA TGTGCCAGCAGCTTAGCCCCGGACTTGGGCAATCAGCCCCAGCATTTT. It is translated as CASSLAPDLGNQPQHF.

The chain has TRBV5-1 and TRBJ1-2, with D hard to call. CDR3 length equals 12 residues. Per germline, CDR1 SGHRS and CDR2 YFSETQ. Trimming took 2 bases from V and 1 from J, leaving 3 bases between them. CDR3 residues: CASSFSNYGYTF. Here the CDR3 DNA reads TGCGCCAGCAGCTTCAGTAACTATGGCTACACCTTC.

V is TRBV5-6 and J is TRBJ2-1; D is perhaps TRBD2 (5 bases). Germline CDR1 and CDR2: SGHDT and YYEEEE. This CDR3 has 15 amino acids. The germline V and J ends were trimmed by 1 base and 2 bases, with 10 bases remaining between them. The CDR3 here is CASSLYSGAYNEQFF. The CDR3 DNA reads TGTGCCAGCAGCTTGTACAGCGGTGCCTACAATGAGCAGTTCTTC.

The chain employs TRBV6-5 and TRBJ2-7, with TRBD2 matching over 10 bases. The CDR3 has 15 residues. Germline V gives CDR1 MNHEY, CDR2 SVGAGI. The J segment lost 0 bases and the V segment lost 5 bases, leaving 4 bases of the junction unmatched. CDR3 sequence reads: CASSLLAGSSYEQYF. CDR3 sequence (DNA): TGTGCCAGCAGTCTACTAGCGGGAAGCTCCTACGAGCAGTACTTC.

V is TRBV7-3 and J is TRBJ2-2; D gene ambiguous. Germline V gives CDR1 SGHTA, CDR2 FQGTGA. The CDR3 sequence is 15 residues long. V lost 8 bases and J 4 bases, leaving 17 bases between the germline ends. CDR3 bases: TGTGCCAGCGGAAACCCCTTGGGTCTCACCGGGGAGCTGTTTTTT. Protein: CASGNPLGLTGELFF.

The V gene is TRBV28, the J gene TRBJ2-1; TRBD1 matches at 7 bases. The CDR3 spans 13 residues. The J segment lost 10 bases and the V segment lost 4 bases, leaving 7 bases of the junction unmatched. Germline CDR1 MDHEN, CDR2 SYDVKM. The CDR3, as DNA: TGTGCCAGCAGTTCCGAGGACAGGAGGGAGCAGTTCTTC. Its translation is CASSSEDRREQFF.

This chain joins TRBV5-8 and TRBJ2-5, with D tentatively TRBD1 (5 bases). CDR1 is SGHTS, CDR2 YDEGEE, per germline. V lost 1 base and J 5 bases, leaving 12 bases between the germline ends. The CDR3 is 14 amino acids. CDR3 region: CASSLRGLRETQYF. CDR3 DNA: TGTGCCAGCAGCTTGAGGGGATTAAGGGAGACCCAGTACTTC.

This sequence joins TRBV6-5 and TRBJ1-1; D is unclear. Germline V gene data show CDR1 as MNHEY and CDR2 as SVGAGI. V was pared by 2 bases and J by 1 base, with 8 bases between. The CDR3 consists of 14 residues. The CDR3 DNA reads TGTGCCAGCAGTTACGACACCTGGAACACTGAAGCTTTCTTT. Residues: CASSYDTWNTEAFF.

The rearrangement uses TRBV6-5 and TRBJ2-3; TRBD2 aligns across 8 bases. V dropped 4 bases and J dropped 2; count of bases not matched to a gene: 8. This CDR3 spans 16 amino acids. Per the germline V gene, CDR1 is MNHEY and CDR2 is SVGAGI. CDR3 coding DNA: TGTGCCAGCAGTTTGGACTTAGCGGGATCCACAGATACGCAGTATTTT. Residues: CASSLDLAGSTDTQYF.

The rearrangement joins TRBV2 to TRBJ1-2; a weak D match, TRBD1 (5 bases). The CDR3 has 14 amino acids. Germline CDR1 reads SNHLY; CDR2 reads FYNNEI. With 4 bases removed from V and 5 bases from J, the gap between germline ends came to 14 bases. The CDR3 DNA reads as TGTGCCAGCAGTGGCGTAACCCCAGGGTATGGCTACACCTTC. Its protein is CASSGVTPGYGYTF.

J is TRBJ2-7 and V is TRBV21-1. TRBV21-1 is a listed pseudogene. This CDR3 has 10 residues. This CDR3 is CANKTNEQYF. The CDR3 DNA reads TGTGCCAACAAGACCAACGAGCAGTACTTC.